This T cell receptor beta chain was captured in a study of blood T cell repertoires in COVID-19. Assay used: immunoSEQ multiplex PCR; TCRdb lists only in-frame clones, some missing. The profile covers more than 350,000 clones, with 87% appearing a single time and roughly 10% taken by the ten largest. V was cut by 0 bases and J by 3 bases, with 18 bases left in between. Germline V lookup: CDR1 LGHDT, CDR2 YNNKEL (reference sequence). This CDR3 has 18 residues. Sequencing used PBMCs or T cells enriched from blood (not recorded which). This clonotype was obtained from a woman between 50 and 59 years old who had recovered from COVID-19. The V call is TRBV3-1 (or the pseudogene TRBV3-2), the J call TRBJ1-5, with D perhaps matching TRBD1 (5 bases). Here the CDR3 reads CASSQDSFGTGVNQPQHF. The CDR3 DNA is TGTGCCAGCAGCCAAGATAGTTTCGGTACAGGCGTCAATCAGCCCCAGCATTTT.